This T cell receptor (beta chain) comes out of a study of blood T cell repertoires in COVID-19. Background on the study: PBMCs, B-cell-depleted T cells, or T cells were the source of the cDNA or gDNA that made up the material.

The cohort comprised adults aged about 18 to 89 years residing in some 24 US areas. Participants' reported clinical history set cohort assignment. All recovered Cohort 3 donors got two negative PCRs, got clearance, or saw symptom resolution. This CDR3 spans 15 amino acids. Between the trimmed V and J ends, which lost 3 bases and 8 bases, there was a span of 18 bases. From germline, CDR1 is KGHDR and CDR2 SFDVKD. Generated by immunoSEQ multiplex PCR, the TCRdb table keeps only in-frame clones and is missing some. The sample includes some 490,000 clones, 80% to 90% of them seen just once. Sequenced: PBMCs or T cells enriched from blood (not recorded which). The sequence was obtained from a woman aged 60-75 years who had recovered from COVID-19. The gene calls are TRBV24-1 and TRBJ1-2; unclear D gene. The CDR3 sequence is CATSDAPGSLGGYTF. CDR3 coding DNA: TGTGCCACCAGTGATGCCCCCGGGTCCCTTGGGGGCTACACCTTC.